This T cell receptor (beta chain) was sequenced during a study of T cells after somatic rescue of genetic block. The J segment lost 7 bases and the V segment lost 4 bases, leaving 5 bases of the junction unmatched. Germline CDR1 reads LNHDA; CDR2 reads SQIVND (reference sequence). This CDR3 comprises 14 residues. The data were produced by immunoSEQ multiplex PCR, yet TCRdb's version contains in-frame clones alone and is incomplete. The sample consists of roughly 55,000 clones, roughly 96% of them appearing once. This TCR was recovered from a child younger than two. V is TRBV19 and J is TRBJ2-1; 9 bases map to TRBD2. The sample was peripheral blood mononuclear cells (PBMCs). CDR3 in amino acids: CASSKLAGLNEQFF. CDR3 bases: TGTGCCAGTAGTAAACTAGCGGGTTTGAATGAGCAGTTCTTC.